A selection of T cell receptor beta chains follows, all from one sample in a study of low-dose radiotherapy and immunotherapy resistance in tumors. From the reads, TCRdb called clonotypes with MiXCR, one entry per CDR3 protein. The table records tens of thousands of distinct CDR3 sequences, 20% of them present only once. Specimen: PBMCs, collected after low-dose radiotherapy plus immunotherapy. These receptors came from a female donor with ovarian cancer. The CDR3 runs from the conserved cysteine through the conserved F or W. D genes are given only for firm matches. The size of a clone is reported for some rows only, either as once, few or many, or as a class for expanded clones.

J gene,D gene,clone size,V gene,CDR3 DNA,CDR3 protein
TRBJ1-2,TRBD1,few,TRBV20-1,TGCAGTGCTACGATACAGGGGGGGCCTAACTATGGCTACACCTTC,CSATIQGGPNYGYTF
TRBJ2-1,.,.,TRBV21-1,TGTGCCAGCAGCATCCCAAAGCGGGAGGAGAACAATGAGCAGTTCTTC,CASSIPKREENNEQFF
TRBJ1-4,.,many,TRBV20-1,TGCAGTGCTAGAGATCGCGGGCCGGGTGAAAAACTGTTTTTT,CSARDRGPGEKLFF
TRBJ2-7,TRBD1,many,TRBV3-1,TGTGCCAGCAGCCCCTGGACAGGGAGCCACTACGAGCAGTACTTC,CASSPWTGSHYEQYF
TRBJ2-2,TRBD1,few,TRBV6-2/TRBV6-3,TGTGCCAGCATTATGGACAGGACAAACACCGGGGAGCTGTTTTTT,CASIMDRTNTGELFF
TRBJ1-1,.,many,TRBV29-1,TGCAGCGCGGGGCAAAACACTGAAGCTTTCTTT,CSAGQNTEAFF
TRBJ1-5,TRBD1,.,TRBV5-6,TGTGCCAGCAGCTTAAGGACAGGGGGCGCTCAGCCCCAGCATTTT,CASSLRTGGAQPQHF
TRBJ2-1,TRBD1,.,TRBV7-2,TGTGCCAGCAGCTTAGCGCAAGGCAGGGGGCCCCCTACAGACTTC,CASSLAQGRGPPTDF
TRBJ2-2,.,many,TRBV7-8,TGTGCCAGCAGCCCCCTCAGAGACAACACCGGGGAGCTGTTTTTT,CASSPLRDNTGELFF
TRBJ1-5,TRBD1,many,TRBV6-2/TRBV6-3,TGTGCCAGCAGTTTCGACAGGGCTAATCAGCCCCAGCATTTT,CASSFDRANQPQHF
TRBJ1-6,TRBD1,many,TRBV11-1,TGTGCCAGCAGCTCAAACAGGGGGCTGGCCTATAATTCACCCCTCCACTTT,CASSSNRGLAYNSPLHF
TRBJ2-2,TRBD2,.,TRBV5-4,TGTGCCAGCAGCCCCCTAGCGGGAGGGGAGACCGGGGAGCTGTTTTTT,CASSPLAGGETGELFF
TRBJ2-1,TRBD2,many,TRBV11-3,TGTGCCAGCAGCCCATCGAAACTAGCGGGACCCGTAAAGAACAATGAGCAGTTCTTC,CASSPSKLAGPVKNNEQFF
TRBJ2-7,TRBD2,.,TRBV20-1,TGCAGTGCCTGGACTAGCGGGAGCTACGAGCAGTACTTC,CSAWTSGSYEQYF
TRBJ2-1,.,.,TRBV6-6,TGTGCCAGCAGTGAAAGGGCACTGGGAAACAATGAGCAGTTCTTC,CASSERALGNNEQFF
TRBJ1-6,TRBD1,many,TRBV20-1,TGCAGTGCTAGAGATTTGGGACAGGGTAATTCACCCCTCCACTTT,CSARDLGQGNSPLHF
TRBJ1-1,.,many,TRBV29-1,TGCAGCGTCGAAACGACAGCAATGAACACTGAAGCTTTCTTT,CSVETTAMNTEAFF
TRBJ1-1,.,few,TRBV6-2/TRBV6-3,TGTGCCAGCACCCTCTGGGGCCTCGGGGACACTGAAGCTTTCTTT,CASTLWGLGDTEAFF
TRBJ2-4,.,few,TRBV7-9,TGTGCCAGCAGCTTCGCTCAGGGTCCTTCTCCAAACATTCAGTACTTC,CASSFAQGPSPNIQYF